This TCR beta chain was identified in a study of T cell repertoires in cytomegalovirus infection. Overall study context: Indications came from public TCR beta signatures; they pointed to CMV infection and to a matching HLA type. Findings and limits, study-wide: Cumulative public TCR beta family frequency identified carriers of CMV plus the relevant HLA. In two of eight donors, the top clonotype was HLA-C-restricted CMV-specific.

As to this clonotype: What it binds is unknown.

TCRdb redid the calling of the reads with MiXCR, one entry per CDR3 protein. The data show about 920,000 distinct CDR3 sequences, roughly 31% seen once. Germline V gene lookup returns CDR1 SEHNR and CDR2 FQNEAQ (reference sequence). The CDR3 length is 13 residues. Trimming removed 5 bases from V and 3 bases from J, with 11 bases in between. The source was cultured CD8+ T cells from PBMCs, collected from culture after CMV antigen stimulation. This clonotype originated in a human donor in good health (CMV status not recorded). Some clones in this sample may be carry-over from other donors' samples. This rearrangement joins TRBV7-9 to TRBJ2-7, with D maybe TRBD1 (5 bases). The CDR3 DNA follows: TGTGCCAGCAGCCCACGACAGTTCTACGAGCAGTACTTC. Its translation is CASSPRQFYEQYF. The full variable domain, completed using reference TRBV7-9 and TRBJ2-7, is DTGVSQNPRHKITKRGQNVTFRCDPISEHNRLYWYRQTLGQGPEFLTYFQNEAQLEKSRLLSDRFSAERPKGSFSTLEIQRTEQGDSAMYLCASSPRQFYEQYFGPGTRLTVT.